This T cell receptor beta chain came from a study of blood T cell repertoires in COVID-19. Study-wide background: Some COVID-19 samples were acute and others convalescent; all came from the United States, Italy and Spain. T cells, B-cell-depleted T cells, or PBMCs provided the cDNA or gDNA that served as material.

Looked up from germline, CDR1 is LNHDA and CDR2 is SQIVND (reference sequence). Trimming took 3 bases from V and 0 from J; bases not matched to a gene: 7. CDR3 length: 18 amino acids. Authors' data handling: Amplification with reference gene primers provided the estimates of nucleated cell counts. Method: immunoSEQ multiplex PCR; TCRdb's copy keeps in-frame clones and lacks some. The DNA was the basis for D and trimming; V, J and clone size are from that table. This sample yields roughly 380,000 clones, of which around 84% are seen a single time; more than 0.95% belongs to the top ten. The chain couples TRBV19 to TRBJ2-6; 8 bases agree with TRBD1. This receptor was taken from a human donor with acute or convalescent COVID-19. The donor label of this sample is uncertain. What was sequenced was peripheral blood. CDR3 sequence reads: CASSIFGGQASGANVLTF. The CDR3 nucleotides read TGTGCCAGTAGTATTTTCGGGGGACAGGCCTCTGGGGCCAACGTCCTGACTTTC. Based on the CDR3 plus reference TRBV19 and TRBJ2-6, the full variable domain is DGGITQSPKYLFRKEGQNVTLSCEQNLNHDAMYWYRQDPGQGLRLIYYSQIVNDFQKGDIAEGYSVSREKKESFPLTVTSAQKNPTAFYLCASSIFGGQASGANVLTFGAGSRLTVL.